The text below deals with one T cell receptor (beta chain). The antigen remains undetermined. The data stem from a study of T cells after yellow fever vaccination. Findings and limits, study-wide: Overlap between CD4 and CD8 compartments was detected for a small share of clonotypes.

TCRdb reanalysed the 5' RACE reads using MiXCR and keeps one entry per CDR3 protein. The sample holds about 58,000 distinct CDR3 sequences, around 7% seen once. The TCR sequence derives from a man aged 18 to 30 who received the YFV17D yellow fever vaccine. Specimen: CD8+ T cells sorted from PBMCs, collected on the day of the first yellow fever vaccination.

As DNA, the CDR3 is TGCGCCAGCAGCCCCGACAGGGGAGGAGGGTACGAGCAGTACTTC. It specifies CASSPDRGGGYEQYF. The rearrangement uses TRBV4-3 and TRBJ2-7; 8 bases line up with TRBD1. Germline CDR1 is LGHNA and CDR2 is YSLEER. CDR3 length: 15 amino acids. The V segment lost 4 bases and the J segment 4 bases; nucleotides outside the gene matches: 9.